The clone carrying this T cell receptor beta chain was seen a few times. The antigen remains unidentified. This sample stems from a study of identical twins. TCRdb reprocessed the 5' RACE reads with MiXCR, giving one entry per CDR3 protein. Of 1.5 million or so distinct CDR3 sequences listed, under 35% were seen once; the top ten hold under 0.35%. V lost 3 bases to trimming and J lost 0 bases; unmatched junction nucleotides: 4. Germline CDR1 is SGHAT and CDR2 is FQNNGV. The CDR3 spans 15 residues. Study results and limitations: Twin pairs' shared out-of-frame alpha sequences were enriched in low generation probability. Reduced insertions were recorded for abundant cord blood beta clonotypes, with no such pattern in memory repertoires.

The sequencing input was cord blood. The clonotype comes from a newborn girl in good health. The chain is built from TRBV11-2 and TRBJ2-7; 8 nucleotides match TRBD2. The CDR3 region is CASSLWTSFSYEQYF. CDR3 DNA sequence: TGTGCCAGCAGCTTGTGGACTAGCTTCTCCTACGAGCAGTACTTC.